This T cell receptor (beta chain) was recovered during a study of cytomegalovirus exposure and HLA in healthy donors. Participants comprised healthy donors of bone marrow. With V trimmed by 0 bases and J by 10 bases, 13 bases remained unmatched. CDR1 is SGHNT and CDR2 is YYREEE in the germline V gene (reference sequence). The CDR3 has 17 amino acids. Concerning this clone itself: The antigen remains unidentified.

Use of 60 Vbeta and 13 Jbeta primers characterized the PCR. Method: immunoSEQ multiplex PCR; TCRdb's copy keeps in-frame clones and lacks some. The table has tens of thousands of clones, about four fifths seen once. General study findings and limits: It was shown in a later analysis that HLA-associated TCR beta chains were more clonally expanded than other, equally common chains. DRB1 had the most TCR associations and HLA-C the fewest, a later analysis found, with rates varying by HLA locus.

The source is a woman between 40 and 55 years old in good health and CMV-seronegative. The sequencing input was PBMCs. The chain links TRBV5-4 to TRBJ2-1; 10 bases match TRBD1. DNA for the CDR3: TGTGCCAGCAGCTTGGGGCCGCGGGACAGGGGAAACGGAGAGCAGTTCTTC. This gives the protein CASSLGPRDRGNGEQFF.